A selection of T cell receptor beta chains follows, all from one sample in a study of T-cell reconstitution after alpha-beta-depleted transplantation in children. TCRdb recomputed calls from the PCR reads with MiXCR, one row per CDR3 protein. Among about a million distinct CDR3 sequences listed, about 29% were seen once. This specimen consisted of PBMCs, mostly from graft donor cells, obtained 360 days after TCRalphabeta/CD19-depleted stem cell transplant. The receptors were sampled from a boy in the first two years of life who had a stem cell transplant for SCID, so the T cells may come from the graft donor. The CDR3 runs from the conserved cysteine through the conserved F or W. D genes are given only for firm matches. Not all rows give a size; the values are once, few, many and, for expanded clones, a class.

j_call clone_size v_call d_call cdr3_nt cdr3_aa
TRBJ1-1 - TRBV29-1 TRBD1 TGCAGCGTTGCGGGTGACAGGGGGCGCCTTGAAGCTTTCTTT CSVAGDRGRLEAFF
TRBJ2-2 - TRBV15 - TGTGCCACCAGCGCGGACCCTATGGGTACCGGGGAGCTGTTTTTT CATSADPMGTGELFF
TRBJ1-1 - TRBV12-3/TRBV12-4 - TGTGCCAGCAGTTTGGGGCGGGGAACGAACACTGAAGCTTTCTTT CASSLGRGTNTEAFF
TRBJ2-5 - TRBV12-3/TRBV12-4 - TGTGCCAGCAGGCCCGCGAGGGGTCGAGAGACCCAGTACTTC CASRPARGRETQYF
TRBJ1-1 few TRBV6-1 TRBD1 TGTGCCAGCAGACCCGACAGGGGAGGCTCTGAAGCTTTCTTT CASRPDRGGSEAFF
TRBJ1-6 - TRBV7-6 - TGTGCCAGCAGCTTGACAGAGAATTCACCCCTCCACTTT CASSLTENSPLHF
TRBJ2-7 many TRBV4-3 - TGCGCCAGCAGCTTTGGAGTGGTCTTAGGGAACGAGCAGTACTTC CASSFGVVLGNEQYF
TRBJ2-1 - TRBV24-1 - TGTGCCACCGAACCGGGACCAACCTACAATGAGCAGTTCTTC CATEPGPTYNEQFF
TRBJ1-5 few TRBV4-1 TRBD1 TGCGCCAGCAGCCAACCGACGACAGGGGCGTTGGGGAATCAGCCCCAGCATTTT CASSQPTTGALGNQPQHF
TRBJ2-5 few TRBV6-1 - TGTGCCAGCAGACCTAACAAGGCGCAGACCCAGTACTTC CASRPNKAQTQYF
TRBJ2-5 - TRBV28 - TGTGCCAGCAGTTTAGGTGGGGGCTGGTACCAAGAGACCCAGTACTTC CASSLGGGWYQETQYF
TRBJ2-1 - TRBV11-2 TRBD2 TGTGCCAGCAGCCCCGCTGGGGGGGCGCCGGGAGGGGAGCAGTTCTTC CASSPAGGAPGGEQFF
TRBJ2-5 - TRBV5-1 TRBD1 TGCGCCAGCAGCTCCCATCGGACAGGGGGCGGGGAGACCCAGTACTTC CASSSHRTGGGETQYF
TRBJ1-6 - TRBV13 - TGTGCCAGCAGCTTAAGAAGTGGAATTAATTCACCCCTCCACTTT CASSLRSGINSPLHF
TRBJ2-3 - TRBV2 - TGTGCCAGCAGGTCCGGGACACTGGGCACAGATACGCAGTATTTT CASRSGTLGTDTQYF
TRBJ2-3 few TRBV5-1 - TGCGCCAGCAGCTTGGGCACGGAGACAGATACGCAGTATTTT CASSLGTETDTQYF
TRBJ2-1 - TRBV9 TRBD2 TGTGCCAGCAGCAAAGAACTAGCGGGGGGGAATGAGCAGTTCTTC CASSKELAGGNEQFF
TRBJ2-5 few TRBV29-1 - TGCAGCACGGACTCGGAAGAGGGACGGCACGAGACCCAGTACTTC CSTDSEEGRHETQYF
TRBJ2-1 - TRBV7-9 TRBD1 TGTGCCAGCAGCTTACGTTCTGGGACAGGACTATACAATGAGCAGTTCTTC CASSLRSGTGLYNEQFF
TRBJ1-1 few TRBV12-3/TRBV12-4 - TGTGCCAGCAGTTTGCAGTACTTACAAAAAGGACAGCCAAACACTGAAGCTTTCTTT CASSLQYLQKGQPNTEAFF
TRBJ2-5 few TRBV3-1 - TGTGCCAGCAGCCAAGTCTTGCCCGAGACCCAGTACTTC CASSQVLPETQYF
TRBJ1-5 few TRBV12-3/TRBV12-4 TRBD1 TGTGCCAGCAGCTCCGGGACAGGGAGGGAGGGCAATCAGCCCCAGCATTTT CASSSGTGREGNQPQHF
TRBJ2-1 - TRBV11-2 TRBD2 TGTGCCAGCAGCACCCCTCGGTCTAGCGGGGGGCCCTCCTACAATGAGCAGTTCTTC CASSTPRSSGGPSYNEQFF
TRBJ2-3 few TRBV6-5 - TGTGCCAGCAGTTACTCACCGCCTCCGGGTACGCAGTATTTT CASSYSPPPGTQYF
TRBJ1-3 few TRBV10-3 TRBD1 TGTGCCATCAGTTCGGGACAGGGAAACACCATATATTTT CAISSGQGNTIYF
TRBJ2-5 - TRBV7-8 - TGTGCCAGCAGCGCCCCGGGACTTAAACAGGAGACCCAGTACTTC CASSAPGLKQETQYF
TRBJ2-7 - TRBV28 TRBD2 TGTGCCAGCATTTCCGGGACTAGTTCCTACGAGCAGTACTTC CASISGTSSYEQYF
TRBJ2-1 few TRBV20-1 - TGCAGTGTTTCGTACAATGAGCAGTTCTTC CSVSYNEQFF
TRBJ2-2 - TRBV5-1 - TGCGCCAGCAGCTCAACCGGGACAAGGAACACCGGGGAGCTGTTTTTT CASSSTGTRNTGELFF
TRBJ2-7 few TRBV4-2 TRBD2 TGTGCCAGCAGCCAGCTAGCGGCTAGCTCCTACGAGCAGTACTTC CASSQLAASSYEQYF
TRBJ2-1 few TRBV10-3 TRBD1 TGTGCCATCAGTGGGACAGGGAACTCTTACAATGAGCAGTTCTTC CAISGTGNSYNEQFF
TRBJ2-2 few TRBV10-3 TRBD1 TGTGCCATCAGTAACCCTGACAGGGGTGATGGCGGGGAGCTGTTTTTT CAISNPDRGDGGELFF
TRBJ2-4 - TRBV20-1 - TGCAGTGCTAGAGATGGGTTAGAAAACATTCAGTACTTC CSARDGLENIQYF
TRBJ2-7 few TRBV28 TRBD1 TGTGCCAGCAGATTCGGACAGGTCACCTACGAGCAGTACTTC CASRFGQVTYEQYF
TRBJ2-3 few TRBV18 TRBD1 TGTGCCAGCTCCCGCGTTACCGGGACAGGCACAGATACGCAGTATTTT CASSRVTGTGTDTQYF
TRBJ2-1 few TRBV4-2 - TGTGCCAGCAGCCAAGAGGGGTTGATGGGGAACTTCTACAATGAGCAGTTCTTC CASSQEGLMGNFYNEQFF
TRBJ1-2 - TRBV12-3/TRBV12-4 - TGTGCCAGCAGTTCCGGGCCTGGGGGCTACACCTTC CASSSGPGGYTF
TRBJ2-7 few TRBV29-1 - TGCAGCGTTGCCATCCCCCCCCCGGGGAAAGTGGTCTACGAGCAGTACTTC CSVAIPPPGKVVYEQYF
TRBJ1-1 - TRBV20-1 - TGCAGCGCAGACCCCCGGGGGTCTGAAGCTTTCTTT CSADPRGSEAFF
TRBJ2-1 few TRBV7-9 - TGTGCCAGCAGCCCTTACGCCAGGGGCTTCCCCTTAGCCTACAATGAGCAGTTCTTC CASSPYARGFPLAYNEQFF
TRBJ2-5 few TRBV5-4 - TGTGCCAGCAGCTTCCGCGGGGTCGAGACCCAGTACTTC CASSFRGVETQYF
TRBJ1-6 - TRBV5-1 TRBD1 TGCGCCAGCAGCCCCGCCGGGACAGGGGAGCGTTCACCCCTCCACTTT CASSPAGTGERSPLHF